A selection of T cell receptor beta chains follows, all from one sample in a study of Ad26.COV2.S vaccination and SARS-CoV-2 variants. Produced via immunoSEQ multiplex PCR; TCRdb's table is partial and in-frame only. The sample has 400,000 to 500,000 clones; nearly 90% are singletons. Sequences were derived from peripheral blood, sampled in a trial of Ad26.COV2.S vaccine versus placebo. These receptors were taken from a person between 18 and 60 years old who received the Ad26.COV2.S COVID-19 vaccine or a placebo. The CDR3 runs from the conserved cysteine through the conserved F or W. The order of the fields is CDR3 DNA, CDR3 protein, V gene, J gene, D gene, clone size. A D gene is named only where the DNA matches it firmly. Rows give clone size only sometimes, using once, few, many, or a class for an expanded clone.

cdr3_nt: TGCGCCAGCAGCTTGGTACCCACCGGGGAGCTGTTTTTT
cdr3_aa: CASSLVPTGELFF
v_call: TRBV5-1
j_call: TRBJ2-2
d_call: .
clone_size: .

cdr3_nt: TGTGCCGGCTCCGTGGAGGGTCGCAGCATTCAGTACTTC
cdr3_aa: CAGSVEGRSIQYF
v_call: TRBV2
j_call: TRBJ2-4
d_call: .
clone_size: .

cdr3_nt: TGTGCCAGCAGTATCCAAGGGGCTCGGAATCAGCCCCAGCATTTT
cdr3_aa: CASSIQGARNQPQHF
v_call: TRBV28
j_call: TRBJ1-5
d_call: .
clone_size: .

cdr3_nt: TGTGCCAGCGGTGGGTCTTGGGGGTATGGCTACACCTTC
cdr3_aa: CASGGSWGYGYTF
v_call: TRBV2
j_call: TRBJ1-2
d_call: .
clone_size: .

cdr3_nt: TGTGCCAGCAGCTTGGACGGATATGGCTACACCTTC
cdr3_aa: CASSLDGYGYTF
v_call: TRBV7-8
j_call: TRBJ1-2
d_call: .
clone_size: .

cdr3_nt: TGTGCCAGCAGCGAGACACCATACGACAATCAGCCCCAGCATTTT
cdr3_aa: CASSETPYDNQPQHF
v_call: TRBV9
j_call: TRBJ1-5
d_call: .
clone_size: .

cdr3_nt: TGTGCCACCAGCAGAGACAGGGACTTCCAGGGCTACACCTTC
cdr3_aa: CATSRDRDFQGYTF
v_call: TRBV15
j_call: TRBJ1-2
d_call: .
clone_size: .

cdr3_nt: TGTGCCAGTACCCGAGAGGGACAGGGTAATCAGCCCCAGCATTTT
cdr3_aa: CASTREGQGNQPQHF
v_call: TRBV19
j_call: TRBJ1-5
d_call: TRBD1
clone_size: .

cdr3_nt: TGTGCCAGCAGCCGGACAGGGTCCAATCAGCCCCAGCATTTT
cdr3_aa: CASSRTGSNQPQHF
v_call: TRBV9
j_call: TRBJ1-5
d_call: TRBD1
clone_size: .

cdr3_nt: TGTGCCAGTAGTCCTACACCCGATCAGCCCCAGCATTTT
cdr3_aa: CASSPTPDQPQHF
v_call: TRBV19
j_call: TRBJ1-5
d_call: .
clone_size: once

cdr3_nt: TGCGCCAGCAGCTTGCAGGCTAGCGGGGGTTACGAGCAGTACTTC
cdr3_aa: CASSLQASGGYEQYF
v_call: TRBV5-1
j_call: TRBJ2-7
d_call: TRBD2
clone_size: .

cdr3_nt: TGTGCCACTGCCTACGGGGTCCAGCCCCAGCATTTT
cdr3_aa: CATAYGVQPQHF
v_call: TRBV15
j_call: TRBJ1-5
d_call: .
clone_size: .

cdr3_nt: TGTGCCAGCAGTCCGACAGTCGGAGGAGACACTGAAGCTTTCTTT
cdr3_aa: CASSPTVGGDTEAFF
v_call: TRBV6-5
j_call: TRBJ1-1
d_call: .
clone_size: .

cdr3_nt: TGTGCCAGCGGCGATAGCGGCTATGGCTACACCTTC
cdr3_aa: CASGDSGYGYTF
v_call: TRBV7-2
j_call: TRBJ1-2
d_call: .
clone_size: .

cdr3_nt: TGTGCCACCAGCGGGTGGGCACAGGGCTTGAACACTGAAGCTTTCTTT
cdr3_aa: CATSGWAQGLNTEAFF
v_call: TRBV15
j_call: TRBJ1-1
d_call: .
clone_size: few